The clone carrying this TCR beta chain appeared many times. Time point: after trial treatment. The treatment is: LDRT plus nivolumab, ipilimumab, low-dose cyclophosphamide and aspirin (RACIN trial). Primers used for first-strand cDNA, a TRAV- and TRBV-specific set, covered both alpha and beta chains. The authors amplified TCRs for about 20 PCR cycles with a constant-region primer and a V-primer adapter. TCRdb reprocessed the reads via MiXCR and lists one record per CDR3 protein. The table lists 100,000 or so distinct CDR3 sequences, about 20% of them singletons. The data derive from a study of low-dose radiotherapy and immunotherapy resistance in tumors. With 0 bases removed from V and 7 bases from J, the gap between germline ends came to 4 bases. The germline CDR1 and CDR2 sequences are LGHNA and YNFKEQ. This CDR3 is 12 amino acids long.

The genes are TRBV4-2 and TRBJ2-4, with unresolved D. This sample comprised PBMCs, obtained after low-dose radiotherapy plus immunotherapy. The clonotype originates from a male donor with prostate cancer. The CDR3 DNA reads TGTGCCAGCAGCCAAGACAGGAACATTCAGTACTTC. This translates into CASSQDRNIQYF.